This TCR beta chain originates from a study of cytomegalovirus exposure and HLA in healthy donors. Germline lookup yields CDR1 WSHSY and CDR2 SAAADI. The CDR3 spans 14 residues. After removal of 7 bases from V and 7 bases from J, the junction contained 8 bases not matched to a gene. The PCR contained 60 Vbeta and 13 Jbeta primers. Clones were read by immunoSEQ multiplex PCR, and TCRdb kept only the in-frame ones, dropping some. The data contain 130,000 or so clones, almost 85% of them singletons. The origin of this receptor is a woman between 18 and 29 years old in good health and CMV-seronegative. This rearrangement joins TRBV10-2 to TRBJ2-7; 12 nucleotides line up with TRBD2. Sequenced material: PBMCs. The CDR3: CASTQTSGSGEQYF. CDR3 bases: TGCGCCAGCACCCAGACTAGCGGGAGCGGTGAGCAGTACTTC.